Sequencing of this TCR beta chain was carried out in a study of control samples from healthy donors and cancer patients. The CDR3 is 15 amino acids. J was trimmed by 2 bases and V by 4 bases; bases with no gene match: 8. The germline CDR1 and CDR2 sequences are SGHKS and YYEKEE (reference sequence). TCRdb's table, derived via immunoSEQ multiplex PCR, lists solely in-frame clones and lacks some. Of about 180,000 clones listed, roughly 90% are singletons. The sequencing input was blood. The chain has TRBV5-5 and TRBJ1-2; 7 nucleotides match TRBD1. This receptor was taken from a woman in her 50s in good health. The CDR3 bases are TGTGCCAGCAGCAGGGAGGGGGCGCGGAACTATGGCTACACCTTC. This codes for CASSREGARNYGYTF. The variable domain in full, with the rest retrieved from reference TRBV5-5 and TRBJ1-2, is DAGVTQSPTHLIKTRGQQVTLRCSPISGHKSVSWYQQVLGQGPQFIFQYYEKEERGRGNFPDRFSARQFPNYSSELNVNALLLGDSALYLCASSREGARNYGYTFGSGTRLTVV.